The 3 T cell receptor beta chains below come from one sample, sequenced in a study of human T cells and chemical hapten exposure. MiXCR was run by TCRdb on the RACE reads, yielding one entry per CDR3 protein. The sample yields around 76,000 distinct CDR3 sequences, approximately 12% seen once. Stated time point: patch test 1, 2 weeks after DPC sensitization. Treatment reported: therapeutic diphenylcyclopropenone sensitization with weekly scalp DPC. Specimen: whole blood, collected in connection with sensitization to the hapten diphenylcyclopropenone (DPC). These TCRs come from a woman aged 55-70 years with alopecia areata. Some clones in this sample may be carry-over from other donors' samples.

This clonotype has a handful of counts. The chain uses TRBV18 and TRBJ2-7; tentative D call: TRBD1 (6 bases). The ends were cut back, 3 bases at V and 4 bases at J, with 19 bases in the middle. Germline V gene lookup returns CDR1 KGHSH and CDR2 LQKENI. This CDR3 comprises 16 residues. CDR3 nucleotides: TGTGCCAGCTCACCCGGGCCCGGGACACCTTTTTACGAGCAGTACTTC. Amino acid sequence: CASSPGPGTPFYEQYF.

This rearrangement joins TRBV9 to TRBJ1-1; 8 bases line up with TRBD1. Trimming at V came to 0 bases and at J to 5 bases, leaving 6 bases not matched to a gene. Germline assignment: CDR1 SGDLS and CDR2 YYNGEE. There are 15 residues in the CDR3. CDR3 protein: CASSVGGQGLTEAFF. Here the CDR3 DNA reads TGTGCCAGCAGCGTAGGAGGACAGGGTTTGACTGAAGCTTTCTTT.

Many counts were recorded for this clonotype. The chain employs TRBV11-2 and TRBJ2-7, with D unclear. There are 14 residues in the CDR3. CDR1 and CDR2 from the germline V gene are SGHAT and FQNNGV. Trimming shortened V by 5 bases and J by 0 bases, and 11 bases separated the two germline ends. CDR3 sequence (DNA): TGTGCCAGCAGCCTTCAGTACCTCTCCTACGAGCAGTACTTC. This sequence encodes CASSLQYLSYEQYF.